One TCR beta chain is described in this entry. No antigen is known for it. Sequencing used immunoSEQ multiplex PCR; TCRdb keeps in-frame clones, though not all of them. In the table there are 100,000 to 120,000 clones, more than 70% of which are singletons. This record comes from a study of T cell responses to AZD1222 COVID-19 vaccine. General observations from the study: None of the repertoires were sampled until the peak T cell response had passed. Dominant CD4 TCR responses targeted spike regions 160-218 and 743-854. Clonal diversity may have been underestimated, and the donors were mostly white British, with more females than males. Baseline seropositivity occurred in only a handful of AZD1222 recipients.

Looked up from germline, CDR1 is MGHRA and CDR2 is YSYEKL. Trimming at V came to 4 bases and at J to 5 bases, leaving 9 bases not matched to a gene. CDR3 length: 16 residues. Material: peripheral blood, obtained on day 0 of MenACWY control vaccination. This TCR derives from an adult in good health. This chain connects TRBV4-1 to TRBJ1-4; 8 bases fit TRBD1. The CDR3 here is CASSREPGQENEKLFF. CDR3 nucleotide sequence: TGCGCCAGCAGCCGCGAGCCGGGACAGGAGAATGAAAAACTGTTTTTT.